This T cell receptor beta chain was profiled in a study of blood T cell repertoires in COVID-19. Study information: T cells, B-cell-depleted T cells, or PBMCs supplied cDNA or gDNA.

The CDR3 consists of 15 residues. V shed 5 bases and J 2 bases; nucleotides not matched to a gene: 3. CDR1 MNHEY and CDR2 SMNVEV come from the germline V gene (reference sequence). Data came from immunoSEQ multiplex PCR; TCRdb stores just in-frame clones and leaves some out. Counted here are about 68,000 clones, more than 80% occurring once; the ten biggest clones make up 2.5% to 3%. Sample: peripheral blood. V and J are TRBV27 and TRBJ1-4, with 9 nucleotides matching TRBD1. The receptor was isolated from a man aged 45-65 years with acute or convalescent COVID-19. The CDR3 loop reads CASSPDRGTNEKLFF. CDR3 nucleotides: TGTGCCAGCAGTCCAGACAGGGGGACTAATGAAAAACTGTTTTTT.